These 7 T cell receptor beta chains were all obtained from the same sample, sequenced in a study of T cell repertoires in cytomegalovirus infection. TCRdb reprocessed the reads with MiXCR, giving one entry per CDR3 protein. The sample includes over 50,000 distinct CDR3 sequences, around 20% of them seen just once. Antigens of these TCRs are unknown. The material was CD8+ T cells from cultured PBMCs, obtained from culture after CMV antigen stimulation. Receptors were obtained from a human donor in good health (CMV status not recorded). Some clones in this sample may be carry-over from other donors' samples.

This clonotype came up a few times. The chain combines TRBV7-2 with TRBJ2-5; D might be TRBD2 (6 bases). This CDR3 is 14 amino acids long. Trimming removed 1 base at V and 5 bases at J, with 11 bases between. Germline CDR1 SGHTA, CDR2 FQGNSA. CDR3 residues: CASSLGLGRETQYF. DNA of the CDR3: TGTGCCAGCAGCTTAGGTCTGGGGAGGGAGACCCAGTACTTC.

The chain employs TRBV19 and TRBJ1-1, with unresolved D. Between the trimmed V and J ends, which lost 0 bases and 0 bases, there was a span of 8 bases. Germline assignment: CDR1 LNHDA and CDR2 SQIVND (reference sequence). The CDR3 runs to 15 residues. CDR3 region: CASSIEGGLNTEAFF. As DNA, the CDR3 is TGTGCCAGTAGTATAGAAGGAGGGTTGAACACTGAAGCTTTCTTT.

In nucleotides, the CDR3 is TGTGCCAGCAATCCACAGGATTACAATGAGCAGTTCTTC. This encodes CASNPQDYNEQFF. V is TRBV2 and J is TRBJ2-1; tentatively, D is TRBD1 (5 bases). The V and J ends lost 7 bases and 4 bases respectively, with 11 bases between them. Germline V gives CDR1 SNHLY, CDR2 FYNNEI. This CDR3 has 13 amino acids.

This chain uses TRBV24-1 with TRBJ2-3; possibly TRBD2 for D (5 bases). The V gene lost 5 bases and the J gene lost 11 bases, with 13 bases spanning the gap. The CDR3 length is 12 residues. Germline V gene data show CDR1 as KGHDR and CDR2 as SFDVKD. CDR3 in amino acids: CATSGLGGVQYF. DNA for the CDR3: TGTGCCACCAGTGGCCTCGGAGGAGTGCAGTATTTT.

This clonotype has just a few counts. The chain combines TRBV4-1 with TRBJ1-1; D not resolved. Trimming cost V 0 bases and J 5 bases, with 16 bases left between them. The CDR3 spans 16 residues. In germline, CDR1 is MGHRA, CDR2 YSYEKL. The CDR3 DNA sequence: TGCGCCAGCAGCCAAGATAATAACTTCCTGGGGACTGAAGCTTTCTTT. Translated, it gives CASSQDNNFLGTEAFF.

This clonotype turned up a few times. The chain couples TRBV19 to TRBJ2-1; tentatively, D is TRBD1 (6 bases). The CDR3 loop spans 13 amino acids. The germline V gene encodes CDR1 LNHDA and CDR2 SQIVND (reference sequence). The V end lost 1 base, the J end lost 11 bases, and 12 bases lay between the germline ends. The CDR3 here is CASSIAGASQQFF. CDR3 in DNA: TGTGCCAGTAGTATAGCAGGGGCGTCCCAGCAGTTCTTC.

This clonotype was seen a few times. This chain joins TRBV7-2 and TRBJ2-5; the match to TRBD2 covers 11 bases. Per germline, CDR1 SGHTA and CDR2 FQGNSA. The CDR3 length is 16 residues. The V and J ends lost 1 base and 5 bases, in that order; junction bases with no gene match: 6. The CDR3 protein is CASSLGGLAGGETQYF. The DNA for the CDR3 is TGTGCCAGCAGCTTAGGTGGTTTAGCGGGGGGGGAGACCCAGTACTTC.